This T cell receptor (beta chain) derives from a study of identical twins. General study findings and limits: Twin-shared out-of-frame alpha sequences were enriched for low generation probability.

This CDR3 is 17 amino acids long. Trimming cost V 0 bases and J 3 bases; bases outside gene matches: 11. Germline V gene data show CDR1 as LGHDT and CDR2 as YNNKEL (reference sequence). The cDNA had a unique molecular identifier and a template-switch universal primer site. MiXCR, applied by TCRdb to the 5' RACE reads, yields one record per CDR3 protein. The sample lists around 290,000 distinct CDR3 sequences, roughly 9.8% occurring once. This clonotype was seen only a few times. Its antigen is unknown. Another study also made use of these data, one on yellow fever vaccine responses in identical twins. That study reports: Twins showed a vaccine T cell response that reportedly seemed partly convergent, partly personalized.

V is TRBV3-1 and J is TRBJ2-7; TRBD1 agrees at 7 bases. This clonotype was sampled from a young woman in good health. Source material: CD8+ T cells sorted from blood. The CDR3: CASSQDISSDRVYEQYF. The CDR3 DNA is TGTGCCAGCAGCCAAGATATATCGTCCGACAGGGTCTACGAGCAGTACTTC.